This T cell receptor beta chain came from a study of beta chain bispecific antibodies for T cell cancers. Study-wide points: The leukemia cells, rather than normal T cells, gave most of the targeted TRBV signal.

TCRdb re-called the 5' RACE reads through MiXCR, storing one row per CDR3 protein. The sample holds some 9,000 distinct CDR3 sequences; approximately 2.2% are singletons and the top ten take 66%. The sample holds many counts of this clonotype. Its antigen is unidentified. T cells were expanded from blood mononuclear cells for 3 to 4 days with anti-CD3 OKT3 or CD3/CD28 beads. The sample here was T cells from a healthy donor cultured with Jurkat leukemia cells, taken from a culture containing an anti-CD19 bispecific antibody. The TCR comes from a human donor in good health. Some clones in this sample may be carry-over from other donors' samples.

CDR3 residues: CSVRQGSIGSPLHF. The CDR3 DNA is TGCAGCGTTCGACAGGGATCGATCGGTTCACCCCTCCACTTT. The chain has TRBV29-1 and TRBJ1-6; 7 bases match TRBD1. Germline V gene data show CDR1 as SQVTM and CDR2 as ANQGSEA. V shed 5 bases and J 9 bases; nucleotides not matched to a gene: 10. This CDR3 region has 14 residues.